Listed below are T cell receptor beta chains from one sample, sequenced in a study of T cell responses to AZD1222 COVID-19 vaccine. Measured with immunoSEQ multiplex PCR; TCRdb has only the in-frame clones, and not every one. Of some 120,000 clones listed, approximately 87% are singletons. The material was peripheral blood, obtained on day 0 of AZD1222 vaccination. The receptors stem from an adult in good health. Each CDR3 is given without its conserved first and last residue.

CDR3aa: ASSLQVRVPETQY
j_gene: TRBJ2-5
v_gene: TRBV5-8

CDR3aa: ASSNRDKYEQY
j_gene: TRBJ2-7
v_gene: TRBV5-4

CDR3aa: ASSFRTGDYGYT
j_gene: TRBJ1-2
v_gene: TRBV5-6

CDR3aa: ASSTGIRGKVGYT
j_gene: TRBJ1-2
v_gene: TRBV4-3

CDR3aa: ASSQGGGSSYNEQF
j_gene: TRBJ2-1
v_gene: TRBV18

CDR3aa: ASSEAGRKNSPLH
j_gene: TRBJ1-6
v_gene: TRBV6-1

CDR3aa: ASTLYGQSYEQY
j_gene: TRBJ2-7
v_gene: TRBV28

CDR3aa: ASSPLAGRAYEQY
j_gene: TRBJ2-7
v_gene: TRBV16

CDR3aa: ASSLAGRVNYGYT
j_gene: TRBJ1-2
v_gene: TRBV7-9

CDR3aa: ASSKRLAGGRDNEQF
j_gene: TRBJ2-1
v_gene: TRBV7-2

CDR3aa: ASSQVGNTIY
j_gene: TRBJ1-3
v_gene: TRBV4-3

CDR3aa: ASSLDRGSYGYT
j_gene: TRBJ1-2
v_gene: TRBV5-6

CDR3aa: ASSSRRETETQY
j_gene: TRBJ2-5
v_gene: TRBV11-2

CDR3aa: ASSEVLAGPNQPQH
j_gene: TRBJ1-5
v_gene: TRBV6-1

CDR3aa: ASSQEGRDPGNTIY
j_gene: TRBJ1-3
v_gene: TRBV3-1/TRBV3-2

CDR3aa: SVETGKGSYEQY
j_gene: TRBJ2-7
v_gene: TRBV29-1

CDR3aa: ASSEALGQETQY
j_gene: TRBJ2-5
v_gene: TRBV6-1

CDR3aa: ASSLVVGTNIYNEQF
j_gene: TRBJ2-1
v_gene: TRBV3-1/TRBV3-2

CDR3aa: ASSPIAGTGELF
j_gene: TRBJ2-2
v_gene: TRBV7-2

CDR3aa: ASSLDTYNEQF
j_gene: TRBJ2-1
v_gene: TRBV28

CDR3aa: AGNFRVFREKLF
j_gene: TRBJ1-4
v_gene: TRBV12-1

CDR3aa: ASSDGTAATETQY
j_gene: TRBJ2-5
v_gene: TRBV9

CDR3aa: ASRVSETGYGYT
j_gene: TRBJ1-2
v_gene: TRBV28

CDR3aa: ASSSRLAETHYNEQF
j_gene: TRBJ2-1
v_gene: TRBV28

CDR3aa: ASSYSGFGNQPQH
j_gene: TRBJ1-5
v_gene: TRBV6-2/TRBV6-3

CDR3aa: ASILRTGLAF
j_gene: TRBJ1-1
v_gene: TRBV28

CDR3aa: ASSLRTSGRYEQY
j_gene: TRBJ2-7
v_gene: TRBV7-2

CDR3aa: ASSTTGHSGNTIY
j_gene: TRBJ1-3
v_gene: TRBV6-5

CDR3aa: ASSLSARDYGYT
j_gene: TRBJ1-2
v_gene: TRBV28

CDR3aa: SASVQGSSPLH
j_gene: TRBJ1-6
v_gene: TRBV20-1

CDR3aa: ASSLDGTGYNEQF
j_gene: TRBJ2-1
v_gene: TRBV7-9

CDR3aa: ASSLGYGGLALTDTQY
j_gene: TRBJ2-3
v_gene: TRBV5-6

CDR3aa: ASSTSGGGYNEQF
j_gene: TRBJ2-1
v_gene: TRBV7-2

CDR3aa: ASRWTGVGSPLH
j_gene: TRBJ1-6
v_gene: TRBV27

CDR3aa: ASSLRTTSNEKLF
j_gene: TRBJ1-4
v_gene: TRBV9

CDR3aa: ASSLGVSYEQY
j_gene: TRBJ2-7
v_gene: TRBV6-6

CDR3aa: ASSPSGASTGELF
j_gene: TRBJ2-2
v_gene: TRBV5-1

CDR3aa: ASTTSGSIGSEQF
j_gene: TRBJ2-1
v_gene: TRBV2

CDR3aa: ASSQDGQWDNSPLH
j_gene: TRBJ1-6
v_gene: TRBV4-2

CDR3aa: ASSSWTGTKNIQY
j_gene: TRBJ2-4
v_gene: TRBV6-5

CDR3aa: ASSGAGTPNQPQH
j_gene: TRBJ1-5
v_gene: TRBV6-1

CDR3aa: ASSPGRYQPQH
j_gene: TRBJ1-5
v_gene: TRBV6-5

CDR3aa: ASSPNSGNTIY
j_gene: TRBJ1-3
v_gene: TRBV18

CDR3aa: ASSGLDSEKLF
j_gene: TRBJ1-4
v_gene: TRBV21-1

CDR3aa: ASSLNLGKVEQY
j_gene: TRBJ2-7
v_gene: TRBV7-2

CDR3aa: ASSPRRDNPYGQY
j_gene: TRBJ2-7
v_gene: TRBV7-8

CDR3aa: ASSLQGDSGNTIY
j_gene: TRBJ1-3
v_gene: TRBV3-1/TRBV3-2

CDR3aa: ASSYGTSGSHEQF
j_gene: TRBJ2-1
v_gene: TRBV9

CDR3aa: ASSGGSQETQY
j_gene: TRBJ2-5
v_gene: TRBV5-6

CDR3aa: ASSTEGSTNSPLH
j_gene: TRBJ1-6
v_gene: TRBV7-9

CDR3aa: ATSGSISYGYT
j_gene: TRBJ1-2
v_gene: TRBV28

CDR3aa: ASSPGATGGSPLH
j_gene: TRBJ1-6
v_gene: TRBV11-2

CDR3aa: ASSLQWGNTEAF
j_gene: TRBJ1-1
v_gene: TRBV5-5